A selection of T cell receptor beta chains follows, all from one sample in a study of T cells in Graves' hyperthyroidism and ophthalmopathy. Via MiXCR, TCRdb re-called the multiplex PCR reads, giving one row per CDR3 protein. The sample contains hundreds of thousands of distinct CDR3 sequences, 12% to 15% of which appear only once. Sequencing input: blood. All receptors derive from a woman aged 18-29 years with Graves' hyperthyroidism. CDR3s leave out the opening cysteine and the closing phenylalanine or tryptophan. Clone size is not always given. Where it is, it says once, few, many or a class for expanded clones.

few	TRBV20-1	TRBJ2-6	SARDAQRPGANVLT
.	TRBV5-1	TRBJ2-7	ASSLMEGGLHYEQY
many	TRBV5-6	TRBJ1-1	ASSLVTGRLNTEAF
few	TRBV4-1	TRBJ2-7	ASSQTAGAYEQY
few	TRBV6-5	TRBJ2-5	ASSYQSSGETQY
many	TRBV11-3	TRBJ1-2	ASSPRPSDYT
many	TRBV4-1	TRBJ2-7	ASSPKWGTSGYEQY
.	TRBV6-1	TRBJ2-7	ASRGQAVALYEQY
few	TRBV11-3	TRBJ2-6	ASSPWTGGSGANVLT
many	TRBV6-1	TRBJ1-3	ASSPDRFSGNTIY
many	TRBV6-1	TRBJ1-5	ASTLDRGSGQPQH
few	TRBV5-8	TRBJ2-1	ASSLFSGGSYNEQF
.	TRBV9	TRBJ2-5	ASSGGPRETQY
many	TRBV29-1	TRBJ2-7	SVRQGDYEQY
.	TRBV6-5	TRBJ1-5	ASSYSNNENQPQH
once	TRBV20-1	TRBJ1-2	SARDRGRTSEGSKTNYGYT
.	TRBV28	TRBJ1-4	ASSLWGVGREKLF
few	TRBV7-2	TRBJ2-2	ASSSGTIGRPGELF
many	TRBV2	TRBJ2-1	ASSEWDEQF
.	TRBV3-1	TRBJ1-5	ASSQEGDSNQPQH
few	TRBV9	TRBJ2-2	ASSVVGYTGELF
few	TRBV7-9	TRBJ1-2	ASSRYGTGYNYGYT
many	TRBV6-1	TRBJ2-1	ASSVSGTGYLNEQF
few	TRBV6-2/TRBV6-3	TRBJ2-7	ASSYEGASYEQY
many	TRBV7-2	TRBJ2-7	ASSLDPGPKREQY
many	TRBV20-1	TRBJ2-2	SARVGGELF
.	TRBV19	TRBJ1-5	ASSTEGQGARTNQPQH
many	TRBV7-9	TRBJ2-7	ASTSGGQGRYEQY
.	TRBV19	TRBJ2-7	ASGGPSERLSYEQY
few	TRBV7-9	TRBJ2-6	ASSLQFDSLYSGANVLT
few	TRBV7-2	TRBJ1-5	ASSSTGAYNQPQH
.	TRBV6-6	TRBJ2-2	ASSYTLGTSGRGGGELF
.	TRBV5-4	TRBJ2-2	ASSFRGLDFPGELF
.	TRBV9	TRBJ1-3	ASSPGGRSGNTIY
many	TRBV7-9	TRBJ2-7	ASSLGLAGGQSSYEQY